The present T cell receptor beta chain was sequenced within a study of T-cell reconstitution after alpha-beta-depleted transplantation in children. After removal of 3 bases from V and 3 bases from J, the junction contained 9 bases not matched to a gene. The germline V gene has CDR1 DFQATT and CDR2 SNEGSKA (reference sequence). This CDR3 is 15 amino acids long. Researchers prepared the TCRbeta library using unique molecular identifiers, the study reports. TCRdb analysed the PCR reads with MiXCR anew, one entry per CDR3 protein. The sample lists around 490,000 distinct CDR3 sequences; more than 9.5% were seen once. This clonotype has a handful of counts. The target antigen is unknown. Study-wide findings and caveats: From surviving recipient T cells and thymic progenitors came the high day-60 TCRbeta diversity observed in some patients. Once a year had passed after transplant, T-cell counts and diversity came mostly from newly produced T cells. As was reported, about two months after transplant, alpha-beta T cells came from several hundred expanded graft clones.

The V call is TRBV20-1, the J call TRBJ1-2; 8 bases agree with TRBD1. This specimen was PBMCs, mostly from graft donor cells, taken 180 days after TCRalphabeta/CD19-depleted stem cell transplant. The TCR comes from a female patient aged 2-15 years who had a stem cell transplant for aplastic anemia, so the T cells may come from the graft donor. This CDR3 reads CSARDREKVYYGYTF. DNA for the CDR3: TGCAGTGCTAGGGACAGGGAGAAGGTTTACTATGGCTACACCTTC.